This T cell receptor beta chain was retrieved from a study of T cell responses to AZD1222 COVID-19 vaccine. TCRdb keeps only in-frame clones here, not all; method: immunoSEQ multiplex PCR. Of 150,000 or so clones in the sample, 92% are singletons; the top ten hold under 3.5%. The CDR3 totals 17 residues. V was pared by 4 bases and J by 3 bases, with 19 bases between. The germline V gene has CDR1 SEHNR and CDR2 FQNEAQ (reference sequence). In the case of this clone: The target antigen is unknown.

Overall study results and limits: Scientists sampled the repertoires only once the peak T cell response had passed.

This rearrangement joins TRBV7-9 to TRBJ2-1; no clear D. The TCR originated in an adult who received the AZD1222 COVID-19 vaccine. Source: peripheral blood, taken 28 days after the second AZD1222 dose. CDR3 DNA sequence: TGTGCCAGCAGCTCATACGATCACAAGGACGACTACAATGAGCAGTTCTTC. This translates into CASSSYDHKDDYNEQFF.